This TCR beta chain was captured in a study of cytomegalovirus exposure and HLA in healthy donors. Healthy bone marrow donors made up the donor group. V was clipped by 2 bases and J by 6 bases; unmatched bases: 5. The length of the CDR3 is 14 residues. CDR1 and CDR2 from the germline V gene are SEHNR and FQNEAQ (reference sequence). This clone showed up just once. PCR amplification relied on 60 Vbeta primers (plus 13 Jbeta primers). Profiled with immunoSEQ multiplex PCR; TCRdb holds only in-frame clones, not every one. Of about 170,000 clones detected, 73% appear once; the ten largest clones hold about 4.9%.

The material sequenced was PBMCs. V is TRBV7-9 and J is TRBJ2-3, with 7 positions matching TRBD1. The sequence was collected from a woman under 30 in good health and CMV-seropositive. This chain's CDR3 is CASSLTGEYDTQYF. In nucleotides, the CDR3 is TGTGCCAGCAGCTTAACAGGGGAGTATGATACGCAGTATTTT.